The 7 T cell receptor beta chains below were found in one sample sequenced in a study of response to subunit inactivated influenza vaccine. One entry per CDR3 protein results from TCRdb running MiXCR on the RT-PCR reads. The data hold roughly 700,000 distinct CDR3 sequences, with roughly 14% observed a single time. Sequences were derived from PBMCs from blood, sampled about 14 days before vaccination. The source of these receptors is a man in his fifties who received an inactivated influenza vaccine.

Only a few counts were recorded for this clonotype. The chain combines TRBV6-5 with TRBJ2-1; D might be TRBD2 (6 bases). Per the germline V gene, CDR1 is MNHEY and CDR2 is SVGAGI. V was cut by 2 bases and J by 6 bases, with 14 bases left in between. This CDR3 region has 15 residues. In DNA, the CDR3 is TGTGCCAGCAGTTACACTAGCAGGACTGGCAATGAGCAGTTCTTC. Translation: CASSYTSRTGNEQFF.

This chain joins TRBV20-1 and TRBJ2-5; maybe TRBD2 (7 bases). The length of the CDR3 is 16 residues. V lost 5 bases to trimming and J lost 1 base, with 20 bases between them. Germline CDR1 DFQATT, CDR2 SNEGSKA (reference sequence). The CDR3 nucleotides are TGCAGTGCTTACCCGAGGGGGGCGGGGGCCCAAGAGACCCAGTACTTC. It codes for CSAYPRGAGAQETQYF.

This clonotype has a handful of counts. In nucleotides, the CDR3 is TGTGCCAGCAGCTTAGACGGCCGAAGGGCTTTCTTT. Its protein product is CASSLDGRRAFF. The chain recombines TRBV7-6 with TRBJ1-1, with no clear D. Trimming removed 1 base at V and 11 bases at J, with 11 bases between. The CDR3 is 12 amino acids. Germline lookup yields CDR1 SGHVS and CDR2 FNYEAQ.

A few counts support this clonotype. V gene TRBV7-8 combines with J gene TRBJ2-1; 13 positions agree with TRBD2. Unmatched junction bases numbered 3, after V lost 7 bases and J lost 0 bases. Germline CDR1 is SGHVS and CDR2 is FQNEAQ. The CDR3 extends over 16 amino acids. The CDR3 loop reads CASTRTSGSSYNEQFF. The DNA for the CDR3 is TGTGCCAGCACCAGGACTAGCGGGAGCTCCTACAATGAGCAGTTCTTC.

This chain links TRBV6-5 with TRBJ2-7; either TRBD1 or TRBD2 may fit D (5 bases each). This CDR3 spans 14 amino acids. V was shortened by 0 bases and J by 3 bases, with 9 bases between the two germline ends. From germline, CDR1 is MNHEY and CDR2 SVGAGI. DNA for the CDR3: TGTGCCAGCAGTTACTCGGGGACGGACTACGAGCAGTACTTC. Translated: CASSYSGTDYEQYF.

The chain has TRBV19 and TRBJ2-7, with TRBD2 matching 7 bases. The length of the CDR3 is 14 residues. Germline CDR1 LNHDA, CDR2 SQIVND (reference sequence). The V segment lost 2 bases and the J segment 3 bases; nucleotides outside the gene matches: 4. For the CDR3, the DNA is TGTGCCAGTAGTATAAGCCTAGCGGACTACGAGCAGTACTTC. Encoded protein: CASSISLADYEQYF.

The J gene is TRBJ2-7, the V gene TRBV20-1; D call uncertain. Germline lookup yields CDR1 DFQATT and CDR2 SNEGSKA (reference sequence). V shed 0 bases and J shed 5 bases, with 11 bases lying between them. The CDR3 is made up of 13 amino acids. In DNA form, the CDR3 reads TGCAGTGCTAGAGAGGGCTTTCGGGACGAGCAGTACTTC. Translation gives CSAREGFRDEQYF.